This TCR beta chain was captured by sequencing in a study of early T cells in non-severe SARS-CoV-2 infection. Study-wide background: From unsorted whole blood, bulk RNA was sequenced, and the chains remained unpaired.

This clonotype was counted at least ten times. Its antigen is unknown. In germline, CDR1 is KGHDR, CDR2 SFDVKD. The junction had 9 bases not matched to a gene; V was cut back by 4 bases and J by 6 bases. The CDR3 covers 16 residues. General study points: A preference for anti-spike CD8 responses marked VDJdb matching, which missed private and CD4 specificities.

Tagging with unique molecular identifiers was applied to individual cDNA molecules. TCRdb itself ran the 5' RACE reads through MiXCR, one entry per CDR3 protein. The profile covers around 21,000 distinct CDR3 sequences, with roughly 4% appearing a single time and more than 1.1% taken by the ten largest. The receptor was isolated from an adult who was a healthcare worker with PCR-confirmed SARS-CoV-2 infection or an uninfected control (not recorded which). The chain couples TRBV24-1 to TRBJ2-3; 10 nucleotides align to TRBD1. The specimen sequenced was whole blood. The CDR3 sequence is CATSDPTGGERDTQYF. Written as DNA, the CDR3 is TGTGCCACCAGTGACCCGACAGGGGGCGAGAGGGATACGCAGTATTTT.